The 8 T cell receptor beta chains below come from one sample, sequenced in a study of blood T cells in healthy people across ages. The authors ran a second PCR of about 7 to 11 cycles using a sample-barcoded 5' primer and a J-beta primer mix. TCRdb analysed the 5' RACE reads with MiXCR anew, one entry per CDR3 protein. The profile covers some 790,000 distinct CDR3 sequences, with less than 35% appearing a single time and around 15% taken by the ten largest. Sequenced: blood. These receptor sequences come from a woman of 80 years or more in good health.

The gene calls are TRBV4-3 and TRBJ1-1; D gene uncertain. Trimming pared 4 bases from V and 3 bases from J, leaving 12 bases between. This CDR3 contains 14 residues. Germline V gene lookup returns CDR1 LGHNA and CDR2 YSLEER. The DNA of the CDR3 is TGCGCCAGCAGCCGCTCAATGAGGGACACTGAAGCTTTCTTT. Translation: CASSRSMRDTEAFF.

At least ten counts were recorded for this clonotype. The J gene is TRBJ1-2, the V gene TRBV6-5; 9 nucleotides match TRBD1. This CDR3 has 17 amino acids. The J segment lost 2 bases and the V segment lost 4 bases, leaving 11 bases of the junction unmatched. CDR1 is MNHEY and CDR2 is SVGAGI in the germline V gene. As DNA, the CDR3 is TGTGCCAGCAGTTCCATCGGGACAGGGCGGAGAAACTATGGCTACACCTTC. Protein product: CASSSIGTGRRNYGYTF.

Note on this clonotype: Germline is not matched at one junction end, which may reflect a read error. This sequence joins TRBV28 and TRBJ2-1; perhaps TRBD2 as D (6 bases). In germline, CDR1 is MDHEN, CDR2 SYDVKM. This CDR3 contains 14 residues. The CDR3 nucleotides are TGTGCCAGCAGTTTGGGTCGGGGGTACAGTGAGCAGTTCTTC. It translates to CASSLGRGYSEQFF.

This clonotype was counted only a few times. The chain carries TRBV7-2 and TRBJ2-3; 9 bases are shared with TRBD2. Germline loops: CDR1 SGHTA, CDR2 FQGNSA. The CDR3 totals 15 residues. V lost 5 bases, J lost 7 bases, and 10 bases stayed unmatched. CDR3 DNA sequence: TGTGCCAGCAGCGCGCGGGAGGGCCGAGGAAATACGCAGTATTTT. It is translated as CASSAREGRGNTQYF.

DNA of the CDR3: TGCAGTGCTTCCGCAGGGGGCGTAAGAGGGAATCAGCCCCAGCATTTT. Protein sequence: CSASAGGVRGNQPQHF. V and J are TRBV20-1 and TRBJ1-5, with TRBD1 matching 8 bases. Germline V gene lookup returns CDR1 DFQATT and CDR2 SNEGSKA (reference sequence). The junction had 13 bases not matched to a gene; V was cut back by 5 bases and J by 4 bases. CDR3 length: 16 residues.

The table lists this clonotype with a few counts. The chain carries TRBV13 and TRBJ2-3; 14 bases match TRBD2. The CDR3 is 17 residues long. Germline values: CDR1 PRHDT, CDR2 FYEKMQ (reference sequence). V dropped 2 bases and J dropped 6; count of bases not matched to a gene: 7. The CDR3 sequence: CASSLSTSGGGVDTQYF. For the CDR3, the DNA is TGTGCCAGCAGCTTATCGACTAGCGGGGGGGGCGTTGATACGCAGTATTTT.

This clonotype was found many times. The chain has TRBV6-2 or TRBV6-3 and TRBJ2-5; 8 bases are shared with TRBD2. The junction had 4 bases not matched to a gene; V was cut back by 7 bases and J by 0 bases. Germline V gene data show CDR1 as MNHEY and CDR2 as SVGEGT. The CDR3 contains 14 residues. The CDR3 sequence: CASTRGGYQETQYF. In DNA, the CDR3 is TGTGCCAGCACCCGGGGGGGTTACCAAGAGACCCAGTACTTC.

This clonotype was counted many times. V gene TRBV27 combines with J gene TRBJ1-2; the D is unclear. CDR3 length: 14 residues. Trimming cost V 7 bases and J 0 bases, with 12 bases left between them. The germline V gene encodes CDR1 MNHEY and CDR2 SMNVEV (reference sequence). CDR3 amino acids: CASISLSANYGYTF. In DNA, the CDR3 is TGTGCCAGCATCTCCCTGTCGGCTAACTATGGCTACACCTTC.